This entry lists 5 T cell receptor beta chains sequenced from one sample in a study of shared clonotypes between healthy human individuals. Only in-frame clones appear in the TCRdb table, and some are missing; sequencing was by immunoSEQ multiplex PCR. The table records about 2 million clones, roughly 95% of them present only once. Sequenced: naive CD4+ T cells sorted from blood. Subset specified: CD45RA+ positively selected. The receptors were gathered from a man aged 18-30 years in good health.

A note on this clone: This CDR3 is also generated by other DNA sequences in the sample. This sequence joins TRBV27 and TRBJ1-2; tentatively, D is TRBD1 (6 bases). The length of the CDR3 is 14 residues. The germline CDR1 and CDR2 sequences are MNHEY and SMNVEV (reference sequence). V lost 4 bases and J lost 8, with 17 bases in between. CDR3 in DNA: TGTGCCAGCAGTTACCGACAGGAAGCCTACGGCTACACCTTC. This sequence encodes CASSYRQEAYGYTF.

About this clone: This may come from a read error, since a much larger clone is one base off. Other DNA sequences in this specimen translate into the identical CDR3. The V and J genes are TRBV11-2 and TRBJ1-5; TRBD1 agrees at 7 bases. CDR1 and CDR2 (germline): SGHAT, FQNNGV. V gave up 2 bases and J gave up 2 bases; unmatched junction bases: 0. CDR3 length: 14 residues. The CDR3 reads CASSLQGGNQPQHF. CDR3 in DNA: TGTGCCAGCAGCTTACAGGGGGGCAATCAGCCCCAGCATTTT.

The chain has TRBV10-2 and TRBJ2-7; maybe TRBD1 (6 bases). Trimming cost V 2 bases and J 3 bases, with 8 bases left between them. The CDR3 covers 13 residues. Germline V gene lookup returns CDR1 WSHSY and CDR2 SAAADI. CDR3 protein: CASSERGHYEQYF. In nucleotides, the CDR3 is TGCGCCAGCAGTGAGCGGGGACACTACGAGCAGTACTTC.

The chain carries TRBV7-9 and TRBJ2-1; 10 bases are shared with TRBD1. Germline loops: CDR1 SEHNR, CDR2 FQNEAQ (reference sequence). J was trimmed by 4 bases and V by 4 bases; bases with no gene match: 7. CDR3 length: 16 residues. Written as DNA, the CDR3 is TGTGCCAGCAGCTCCGGGGACAGGGGCCCTTACAATGAGCAGTTCTTC. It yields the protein CASSSGDRGPYNEQFF.

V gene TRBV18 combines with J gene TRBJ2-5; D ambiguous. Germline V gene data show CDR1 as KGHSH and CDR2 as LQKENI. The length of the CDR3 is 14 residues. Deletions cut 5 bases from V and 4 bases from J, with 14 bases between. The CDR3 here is CASSWSVAGETQYF. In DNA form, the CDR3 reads TGTGCCAGCTCATGGTCGGTAGCTGGAGAGACCCAGTACTTC.